The T cell receptor beta chain described here comes from a study of control samples from healthy donors and cancer patients (dated by TCRdb to 2020 to 2022). The CDR3, from cysteine to phenylalanine, totals 19 residues. Left in the record is the CDR3 DNA by itself, 57 bases read in frame from the first base. The library came from the immunoSEQ multiplex PCR assay. TCRdb re-hosts the immuneACCESS table, in-frame sequences only. Its copies lack some clones; in the studies checked, an unresolved V gene accounts for under half of them, and the cause for the rest is not known. The sample table contains more than 75,000 clones; only one count was recorded for around 92% of them. Clones ranked in the top ten supply 4.5% to 7% of the sample. With respect to this clone: Its specific antigen is unknown. It has no much larger one-base neighbor in the sample; base qualities were not kept.

Recombination connected TRBV12-1 to TRBJ2-6; the DNA was not used to check the table's D call, TRBD2. TRBV12-1 is a listed pseudogene. This clonotype originated in a man between 50 and 59 years old in good health. The sample was blood. The base sequence is TGTGCCAGCAGCTTTAGAGGTGGGACTACGTTCTCTGGGGCCAACGTCCTGACTTTC. It specifies CASSFRGGTTFSGANVLTF.